Listed below are T cell receptor beta chains from one sample, sequenced in a study of identical twins. One entry per CDR3 protein, called by TCRdb with MiXCR from the 5' RACE reads. The repertoire includes roughly 1,500,000 distinct CDR3 sequences, around 33% of them detected once, and roughly 0.3% sits in the top ten. The specimen was cord blood. The source is a newborn girl in good health. CDR3s include the opening cysteine and the closing phenylalanine or tryptophan. A D gene is named only where the DNA matches it firmly. Rows give clone size only sometimes, using once, few, many, or a class for an expanded clone.

d_call clone_size j_call v_call cdr3_nt cdr3_aa
. few TRBJ2-7 TRBV29-1 TGCAGCGGACTCAGAACAGGGAACGAGCAGTACTTC CSGLRTGNEQYF
. . TRBJ2-7 TRBV6-5 TGTGCCAGCAGTCGGAGGGGGCACGAGCAGTACTTC CASSRRGHEQYF
TRBD1 . TRBJ1-1 TRBV6-2/TRBV6-3 TGTGCCGGCAGTTACTCGATAGGTCGGACAGGGTTATGGGACACTGAAGCTTTCTTT CAGSYSIGRTGLWDTEAFF
TRBD1 . TRBJ2-5 TRBV20-1 TGCAGTGCCGTAACGGACCGGGACAGGTGGGAGACCCAGTACTTC CSAVTDRDRWETQYF
. . TRBJ1-2 TRBV12-3/TRBV12-4 TGTGCCAGCACCCCCAATCGGAGGGCTCCTAACTATGGCTACACCTTC CASTPNRRAPNYGYTF
. . TRBJ2-5 TRBV28 TGTGCCAGCAGCCCCGTCAGCCAAGAGACCCAGTACTTC CASSPVSQETQYF
. few TRBJ2-7 TRBV27 TGTGCCAGCAGACTGGGGGGGGCCTACAATGAGCAGTACTTC CASRLGGAYNEQYF
. few TRBJ2-3 TRBV9 TGTGCCAGCAGCGTAGTTGGTCGGTTTTCAAGCACAGATACGCAGTATTTT CASSVVGRFSSTDTQYF
TRBD2 few TRBJ2-1 TRBV24-1 TGTGCCACCAGTGATCAGCGGGAAGGCTCCTACAATGAGCAGTTCTTC CATSDQREGSYNEQFF
TRBD1 . TRBJ1-5 TRBV2 TGTGCCAGCACCCGGACAGGGAAGAATCAGCCCCAGCATTTT CASTRTGKNQPQHF
. . TRBJ2-3 TRBV24-1 TGTGCCACCAGAGAGGCAGGGGGCACAGATACGCAGTATTTT CATREAGGTDTQYF
TRBD1 . TRBJ2-1 TRBV12-3/TRBV12-4 TGTGCCAGCAGTCCCGGGACAGGACCGTTCTTC CASSPGTGPFF
. many TRBJ2-7 TRBV11-2 TGTGCCAGCAGCTCAAACCCGACTAGGTCGGGTGAGCAGTACTTC CASSSNPTRSGEQYF
TRBD2 . TRBJ2-5 TRBV9 TGTGCCAGCAGCTCACGGACTAGCGGGACGTTAGGAGAGACCCAGTACTTC CASSSRTSGTLGETQYF
. . TRBJ2-6 TRBV7-2 TGTGCCAGCAGCTTAAGAGGTGCCCTCTCTGGGGCCAACGTCCTGACTTTC CASSLRGALSGANVLTF
TRBD2 . TRBJ2-5 TRBV2 TGTGCCAGCAGTGGAGCGGGGAGGTACCAAGAGACCCAGTACTTC CASSGAGRYQETQYF
TRBD1 few TRBJ1-1 TRBV24-1 TGTGCCACCAACCCGGACAGGGGGCGGTCTGAAGCTTTCTTT CATNPDRGRSEAFF
TRBD1 . TRBJ2-3 TRBV20-1 TGCAGTGCTAGAAGGCAGGGGGACACAGATACGCAGTATTTT CSARRQGDTDTQYF
TRBD2 few TRBJ2-3 TRBV4-1 TGCGCCAGCAGCTCACGACTAGCGGGGGGACACACAGATACGCAGTATTTT CASSSRLAGGHTDTQYF
TRBD2 . TRBJ2-1 TRBV30 TGTGCCTGGAGAGGAATAGCGGGGGGCAATGAGCAGTTCTTC CAWRGIAGGNEQFF
TRBD2 . TRBJ2-3 TRBV4-2 TGTGCCAGCAGCCATCGAGCGGGATCCCGTTTTTTCACGGATACGCAGTATTTT CASSHRAGSRFFTDTQYF
. few TRBJ1-2 TRBV12-3/TRBV12-4 TGTGCCAGCAGTTTAGCGCTCGATCAGGGACATGGCTACACCTTC CASSLALDQGHGYTF
. . TRBJ1-4 TRBV30 TGTGCCTGGACCCCGTGGGGGTCTAATGAAAAACTGTTTTTT CAWTPWGSNEKLFF
. few TRBJ2-3 TRBV5-5 TGTGCCAGCAGCCGGGACACGCCGGAGTATTTT CASSRDTPEYF
. few TRBJ1-4 TRBV30 TGTGCCTGGAGTGGGGAAAAACTGTTTTTT CAWSGEKLFF
TRBD1 . TRBJ2-1 TRBV7-9 TGTGCCAGCAGTCGCCAGGGACAGACCTTCTACAATGAGCAGTTCTTC CASSRQGQTFYNEQFF
. . TRBJ2-5 TRBV5-1 TGCGCCAGCAGCTTGGGAGGTTTGAAAGAGACCCAGTACTTC CASSLGGLKETQYF
. many TRBJ2-1 TRBV20-1 TGCAGTGCTAGAGATTATGCTAACCCTTCCAATGAGCAGTTCTTC CSARDYANPSNEQFF
TRBD1 . TRBJ1-6 TRBV11-2 TGTGCCAGCAGCTCCATCCGGGACAGGGGGCTGACGGATTCACCCCTCCACTTT CASSSIRDRGLTDSPLHF
TRBD1 . TRBJ2-3 TRBV27 TGTGCCAGCAGTTTATCGGGGGTGGAGACAGGGCCAGATACGCAGTATTTT CASSLSGVETGPDTQYF
. . TRBJ1-2 TRBV12-3/TRBV12-4 TGTGCCAGCAGTTTAAGGGGAGCGAGCCCGGAGTCCTATGGCTACACCTTC CASSLRGASPESYGYTF
. . TRBJ1-4 TRBV7-9 TGTGCCAGCAGCCCGCCGGGACGGAGGAATGAAAAACTGTTTTTT CASSPPGRRNEKLFF